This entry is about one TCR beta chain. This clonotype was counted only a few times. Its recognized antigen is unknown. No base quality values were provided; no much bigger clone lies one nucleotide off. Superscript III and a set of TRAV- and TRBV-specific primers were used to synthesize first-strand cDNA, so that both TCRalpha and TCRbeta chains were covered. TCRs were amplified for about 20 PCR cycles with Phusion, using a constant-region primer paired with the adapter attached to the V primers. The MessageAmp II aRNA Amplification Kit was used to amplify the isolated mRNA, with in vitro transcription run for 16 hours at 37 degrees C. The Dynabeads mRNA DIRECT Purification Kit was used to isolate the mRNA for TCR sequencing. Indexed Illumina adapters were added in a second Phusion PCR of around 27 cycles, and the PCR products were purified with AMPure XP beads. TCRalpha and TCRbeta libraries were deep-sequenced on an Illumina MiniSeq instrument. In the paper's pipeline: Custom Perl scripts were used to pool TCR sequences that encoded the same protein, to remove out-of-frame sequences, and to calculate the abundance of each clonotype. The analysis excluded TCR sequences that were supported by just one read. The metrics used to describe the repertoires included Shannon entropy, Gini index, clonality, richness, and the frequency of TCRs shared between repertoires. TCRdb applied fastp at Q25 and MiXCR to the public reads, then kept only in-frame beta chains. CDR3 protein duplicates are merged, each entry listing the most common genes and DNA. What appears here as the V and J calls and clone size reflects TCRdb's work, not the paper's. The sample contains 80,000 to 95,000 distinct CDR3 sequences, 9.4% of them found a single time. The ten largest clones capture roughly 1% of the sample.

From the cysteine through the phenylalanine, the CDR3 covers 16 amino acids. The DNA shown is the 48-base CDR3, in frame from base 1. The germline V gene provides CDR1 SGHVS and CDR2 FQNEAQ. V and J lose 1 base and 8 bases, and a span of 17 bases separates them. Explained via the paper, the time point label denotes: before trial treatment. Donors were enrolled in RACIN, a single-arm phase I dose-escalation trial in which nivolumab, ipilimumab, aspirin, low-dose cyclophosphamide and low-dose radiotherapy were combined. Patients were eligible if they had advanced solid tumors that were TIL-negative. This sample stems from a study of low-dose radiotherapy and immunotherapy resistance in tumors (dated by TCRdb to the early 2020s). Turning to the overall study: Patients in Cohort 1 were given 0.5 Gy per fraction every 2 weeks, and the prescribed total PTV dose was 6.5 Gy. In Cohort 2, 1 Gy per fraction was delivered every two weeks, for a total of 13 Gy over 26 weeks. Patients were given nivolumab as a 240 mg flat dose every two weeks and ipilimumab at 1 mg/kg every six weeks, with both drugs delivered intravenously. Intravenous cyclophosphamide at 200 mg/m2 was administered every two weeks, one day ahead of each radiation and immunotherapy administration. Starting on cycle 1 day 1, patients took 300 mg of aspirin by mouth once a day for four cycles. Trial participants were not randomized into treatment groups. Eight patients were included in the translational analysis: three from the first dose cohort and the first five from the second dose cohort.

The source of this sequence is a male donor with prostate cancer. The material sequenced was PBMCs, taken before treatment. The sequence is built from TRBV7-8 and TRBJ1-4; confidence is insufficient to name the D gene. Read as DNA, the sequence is TGTGCCAGCAGCTTAGGAGCCTACGTCGAAGGGGAAAAACTGTTTTTT. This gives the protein CASSLGAYVEGEKLFF.